Shown below are 21 T cell receptor beta chains from a single sample sequenced in a study of Graves' ophthalmopathy and Graves' hyperthyroidism. As the template, RNA transcripts were used to amplify TCR beta CDR3 regions. HTBI-primed RT-PCR formed the first round, and a multiplex PCR formed the second. TCRdb re-derived calls from the multiplex PCR reads in MiXCR, one entry per CDR3 protein. Among hundreds of thousands of distinct CDR3 sequences listed, roughly two fifths were seen once. The specimen was peripheral blood. The origin of the receptors is an adult man with Graves' ophthalmopathy.

The CDR3 nucleotides are TGTGCCAGCAGAGAGGGGCTCCAGGCTTTCTTT. The encoded protein is CASREGLQAFF. The rearrangement uses TRBV6-6 and TRBJ1-1; D is possibly TRBD1 (5 bases). Germline CDR1 and CDR2: MNHNY and SVGAGI (reference sequence). The CDR3 contains 11 residues. V shed 6 bases and J shed 11 bases, with 13 bases lying between them.

This clonotype was counted many times. The V gene is TRBV24-1, the J gene TRBJ1-2; TRBD1 aligns across 7 bases. The V and J ends lost 10 bases and 1 base, in that order; junction bases with no gene match: 5. The germline CDR1 and CDR2 sequences are KGHDR and SFDVKD. This CDR3 region has 13 residues. The CDR3 DNA sequence: TGTGCCACTGGGACAGCTGATAACTATGGCTACACCTTC. Its translation: CATGTADNYGYTF.

This clonotype was seen at least ten times. This chain uses TRBV5-8 with TRBJ1-2, with 7 bases lining up with TRBD1. Trimming took 5 bases from V and 9 from J; bases not matched to a gene: 13. The CDR3 runs 14 residues. CDR1 is SGHTS and CDR2 is YDEGEE in the germline V gene. The CDR3 sequence is CASRRQGGSPRYTF. The CDR3 DNA reads as TGTGCCAGCAGACGACAGGGAGGGAGTCCGCGCTACACCTTC.

Points on this clonotype: A single base separates this from a much larger clone, so it may be a read error. This sequence joins TRBV4-3 and TRBJ2-6; the D gene is possibly TRBD1 (5 bases). Germline CDR1 is LGHNA and CDR2 is YSLEER. The CDR3 is 14 residues long. CDR3 in DNA: TGCGCCAGCAGCCTGAGAGCTGGGGCCAACATCCTGACTTTC. This encodes CASSLRAGANILTF.

This clonotype was detected ten times or more. The chain employs TRBV7-3 and TRBJ2-2; 8 nucleotides align to TRBD2. This CDR3 region has 16 residues. Trimming removed 5 bases from V and 3 bases from J; junction bases left unmatched: 8. Germline CDR1 SGHTA, CDR2 FQGTGA. CDR3 coding DNA: TGTGCCAGCAGCCCTAGTAGCGGGACTTACACCGGGGAGCTGTTTTTT. Its protein product is CASSPSSGTYTGELFF.

The gene calls are TRBV5-1 and TRBJ1-4; D ambiguous. This CDR3 has 15 amino acids. Trimming took 3 bases from V and 4 from J, leaving 13 bases between them. The germline V gene encodes CDR1 SGHRS and CDR2 YFSETQ. The CDR3 loop reads CASSWGGQRNEKLFF. The CDR3 region has the DNA TGCGCCAGCAGCTGGGGTGGTCAGCGTAATGAAAAACTGTTTTTT. Full variable domain (outside the CDR3, taken from reference TRBV5-1 and TRBJ1-4): KAGVTQTPRYLIKTRGQQVTLSCSPISGHRSVSWYQQTPGQGLQFLFEYFSETQRNKGNFPGRFSGRQFSNSRSEMNVSTLELGDSALYLCASSWGGQRNEKLFFGSGTQLSVL.

The table lists this clonotype with a few counts. This sequence joins TRBV20-1 and TRBJ1-5; D might be TRBD1 (5 bases). The V end was cut by 0 bases, the J end by 7 bases, with 13 bases between. Per the germline V gene, CDR1 is DFQATT and CDR2 is SNEGSKA (reference sequence). The CDR3 sequence is 14 residues long. Here the CDR3 DNA reads TGCAGTGCTAGAGACGGTAGAGGGGACCAGCCCCAGCATTTT. As protein: CSARDGRGDQPQHF.

The genes are TRBV29-1 and TRBJ2-7; maybe TRBD1 (8 bases). This CDR3 contains 16 residues. V lost 7 bases to trimming and J lost 4 bases, with 26 bases between them. Germline V CDR1 and CDR2: SQVTM, ANQGSEA. The CDR3 bases are TGCAGCGCCAAACAGGGGGGGGGGACACACTCTTACGAGCAGTACTTC. This translates into CSAKQGGGTHSYEQYF.

V gene TRBV7-8 combines with J gene TRBJ1-3, with D possibly matching TRBD1 (5 bases). The CDR3 loop spans 15 amino acids. Germline CDR1 reads SGHVS; CDR2 reads FQNEAQ. V lost 6 bases, J lost 0 bases, and 12 bases lay in between. The CDR3 DNA follows: TGTGCCAGCAGGGCTGCAGGGAACTCTGGAAACACCATATATTTT. Protein sequence: CASRAAGNSGNTIYF. The variable domain in full, completed from reference TRBV7-8 and TRBJ1-3, reads GAGVSQSPRYKVAKRGQDVALRCDPISGHVSLFWYQQALGQGPEFLTYFQNEAQLDKSGLPSDRFFAERPEGSVSTLKIQRTQQEDSAVYLCASRAAGNSGNTIYFGEGSWLTVV.

In this sample, this clonotype turned up many times. V usage is TRBV20-1 and J usage is TRBJ2-5, with 9 bases identical to TRBD2. Looked up from germline, CDR1 is DFQATT and CDR2 is SNEGSKA (reference sequence). V was clipped by 0 bases and J by 3 bases; unmatched bases: 5. This CDR3 comprises 15 residues. DNA for the CDR3: TGCAGTGCTAGAGAGATGGGACTAGCAGAAGAGACCCAGTACTTC. It is translated as CSAREMGLAEETQYF.

A remark on this clonotype: The junction does not match germline at one end; this may be a read error. This chain links TRBV2 with TRBJ1-2, with 8 bases identical to TRBD1. CDR3 length: 16 amino acids. Germline loops: CDR1 SNHLY, CDR2 FYNNEI. This CDR3 reads CATSDPGQGSDYGYTF. The CDR3 region has the DNA TGTGCCACCAGTGATCCAGGACAGGGAAGCGACTATGGCTACACCTTC.

In this sample, this clonotype turned up many times. The chain is built from TRBV5-1 and TRBJ1-1; a weak D match, TRBD1 (6 bases). CDR3 length: 13 residues. The V end was cut by 0 bases, the J end by 5 bases, with 8 bases between. CDR1 and CDR2 (germline): SGHRS, YFSETQ. The CDR3 nucleotides read TGCGCCAGCAGCTTGGACAGGGCAACTGAAGCTTTCTTT. This translates into CASSLDRATEAFF. Looking up the rest from reference TRBV5-1 and TRBJ1-1 gives the full variable domain: KAGVTQTPRYLIKTRGQQVTLSCSPISGHRSVSWYQQTPGQGLQFLFEYFSETQRNKGNFPGRFSGRQFSNSRSEMNVSTLELGDSALYLCASSLDRATEAFFGQGTRLTVV.

In this sample, this clonotype turned up many times. The gene calls are TRBV20-1 and TRBJ1-2; D not certain. The germline V gene has CDR1 DFQATT and CDR2 SNEGSKA (reference sequence). The V gene lost 7 bases and the J gene lost 8 bases, with 14 bases spanning the gap. The CDR3 spans 11 residues. This CDR3 is CSVPVDPGYTF. The CDR3, as DNA: TGCAGTGTGCCCGTCGATCCGGGCTACACCTTC.

This clonotype was observed many times. The chain uses TRBV9 and TRBJ2-5, with a weak D call TRBD1 (6 bases). CDR3 length equals 14 residues. Germline V gives CDR1 SGDLS, CDR2 YYNGEE. Between the trimmed V and J ends, which lost 0 bases and 3 bases, there was a span of 9 bases. The CDR3 is CASSVGAGEETQYF. CDR3 nucleotide sequence: TGTGCCAGCAGCGTAGGGGCAGGGGAAGAGACCCAGTACTTC.

The CDR3 is CASNAIRETQYF. CDR3 in DNA: TGTGCCAGCAACGCTATACGGGAGACCCAGTACTTC. The chain recombines TRBV7-9 with TRBJ2-5; no clear D gene. The germline gives CDR1 SEHNR, CDR2 FQNEAQ (reference sequence). CDR3 size: 12 residues. With 7 bases removed from V and 5 bases from J, the gap between germline ends came to 11 bases.

The chain recombines TRBV15 with TRBJ1-2, with TRBD1 matching 7 bases. V lost 9 bases and J lost 4; bases outside the gene matches: 5. The CDR3 has 12 residues. Germline V lookup: CDR1 LNHNV, CDR2 YYDKDF (reference sequence). The CDR3 sequence: CATRQGVYGYTF. The CDR3 nucleotides read TGTGCCACACGACAGGGCGTCTATGGCTACACCTTC.

Remarks on this clonotype: Given a much more abundant clone one base away, this may be a read error. The chain recombines TRBV20-1 with TRBJ2-5, with D possibly called TRBD1 or TRBD2 (5 bases each). CDR3 length equals 15 residues. Germline CDR1 reads DFQATT; CDR2 reads SNEGSKA (reference sequence). DNA of the CDR3: TGCAGAGCTAGACTGCTAGGACTGGGGCTCGGGGCCCAGTACTTC. It encodes CRARLLGLGLGAQYF.

The sample holds many counts of this clonotype. CDR3 nucleotide sequence: TGTGCCAGCAGTTTCCGACAGGCGTACGAGCAGTACTTC. Translated, it gives CASSFRQAYEQYF. The chain recombines TRBV12-3 or TRBV12-4 with TRBJ2-7; D might be TRBD1 (6 bases). Trimming shortened V by 3 bases and J by 4 bases, and 10 bases separated the two germline ends. The CDR3 covers 13 residues.

This clonotype has at least ten counts. This sequence joins TRBV5-1 and TRBJ1-2; perhaps TRBD1 as D (5 bases). V was clipped by 0 bases and J by 4 bases, with 10 bases between them. This CDR3 has 14 residues. The germline V gene has CDR1 SGHRS and CDR2 YFSETQ. This CDR3 reads CASSLDRTSYGYTF. As DNA, the CDR3 is TGCGCCAGCAGCTTGGACAGGACCTCCTATGGCTACACCTTC.

This clonotype was recorded a few times. V usage is TRBV6-9 and J usage is TRBJ1-4; D call uncertain. CDR3 length: 14 amino acids. Looked up from germline, CDR1 is MNHGY and CDR2 is SVAAGI. The ends were cut back, 7 bases at V and 7 bases at J, with 16 bases in the middle. The CDR3 DNA reads TGTGCCAGCAAACCACATGTGACCGGTGAAAAACTGTTTTTT. This encodes CASKPHVTGEKLFF.

The table lists this clonotype with many counts. The chain couples TRBV12-3 or TRBV12-4 to TRBJ1-2; 9 nucleotides align to TRBD1. The CDR3 contains 14 residues. V was pared by 5 bases and J by 2 bases, with 3 bases of the junction left unmatched. The CDR3 bases are TGTGCCAGCAGTGACAGGGGGAGGAACTATGGCTACACCTTC. Translating gives CASSDRGRNYGYTF.